The 21 T cell receptor beta chains below come from one sample, sequenced in a study of cytomegalovirus exposure and HLA in healthy donors. In the PCR, 60 Vbeta and 13 Jbeta primers were used. Sequencing used immunoSEQ multiplex PCR; TCRdb keeps in-frame clones, though not all of them. The data show 150,000 to 200,000 clones, around 77% seen once. The sequenced material came from PBMCs. The receptors originated from a man aged 40-50 years in good health and CMV-seronegative.

V gene TRBV5-5 combines with J gene TRBJ2-3; perhaps TRBD2 as D (5 bases). Germline CDR1 reads SGHKS; CDR2 reads YYEKEE (reference sequence). The CDR3 length is 17 residues. Trimming stripped 4 bases from V and 1 base from J, with 19 bases between. The CDR3 DNA follows: TGTGCCAGCAGCAAGGACTTTTTTGAAACTGGCACAGATACGCAGTATTTT. Protein: CASSKDFFETGTDTQYF. The whole variable domain, filled in from reference TRBV5-5 and TRBJ2-3, reads DAGVTQSPTHLIKTRGQQVTLRCSPISGHKSVSWYQQVLGQGPQFIFQYYEKEERGRGNFPDRFSARQFPNYSSELNVNALLLGDSALYLCASSKDFFETGTDTQYFGPGTRLTVL.

This rearrangement joins TRBV27 to TRBJ2-1; possible D gene TRBD2, 6 bases. CDR1 and CDR2 (germline): MNHEY, SMNVEV (reference sequence). CDR3 length equals 17 residues. Trimming removed 3 bases at V and 3 bases at J, with 18 bases between. The CDR3 is CASSFRRRREVYNEQFF. In DNA, the CDR3 is TGTGCCAGCAGTTTCCGAAGGAGGAGGGAGGTCTACAATGAGCAGTTCTTC.

The genes are TRBV5-6 and TRBJ2-1, with 10 nucleotides matching TRBD2. Germline V gives CDR1 SGHDT, CDR2 YYEEEE. With V trimmed by 0 bases and J by 3 bases, 0 bases remained unmatched. The CDR3 is made up of 15 amino acids. DNA for the CDR3: TGTGCCAGCAGCTTGGGGACTAGCGGCTACAATGAGCAGTTCTTC. Translating it yields CASSLGTSGYNEQFF.

V usage is TRBV19 and J usage is TRBJ1-1; D possibly corresponds to TRBD1 (5 bases). CDR1 is LNHDA, CDR2 SQIVND, per germline (reference sequence). The CDR3 is 15 residues long. V lost 3 bases and J lost 0, with 11 bases in between. The CDR3 sequence is CASSIRGRMNTEAFF. As DNA, the CDR3 is TGTGCCAGTAGTATCCGGGGGAGGATGAACACTGAAGCTTTCTTT.

CDR3 coding DNA: TGTGCCAGCAGCTTAATGAGCGGAGGGTCGGGGGTGGATACGCAGTATTTT. Translation: CASSLMSGGSGVDTQYF. The V gene is TRBV7-2, the J gene TRBJ2-3; a possible D gene is TRBD2 (6 bases). The CDR3 spans 17 residues. Germline V gene sequence: CDR1 SGHTA, CDR2 FQGNSA. Deletions cut 2 bases from V and 6 bases from J, with 21 bases between.

The chain joins TRBV10-3 to TRBJ2-2; D may be TRBD1 (7 bases). Germline V gene lookup returns CDR1 ENHRY and CDR2 SYGVKD. There are 16 residues in the CDR3. The V end was cut by 10 bases, the J end by 5 bases, with 23 bases between. The CDR3 DNA is TGTGCCAGCGGGTTCGTTCAGGGGGAGGTAACCGGGGAGCTGTTTTTT. Amino acids: CASGFVQGEVTGELFF.

The chain joins TRBV19 to TRBJ2-1; D is ambiguous. Trimming shortened V by 3 bases and J by 1 base, and 7 bases separated the two germline ends. Per germline, CDR1 LNHDA and CDR2 SQIVND (reference sequence). CDR3 length: 14 residues. This chain's CDR3 is CASSIRGSYNEQFF. The CDR3 bases are TGTGCCAGTAGTATTCGAGGTTCCTACAATGAGCAGTTCTTC.

This sequence joins TRBV2 and TRBJ1-3, with D unclear. This CDR3 comprises 15 residues. V gave up 4 bases and J gave up 4 bases, with 14 bases separating them. Germline CDR1 and CDR2: SNHLY and FYNNEI. CDR3 sequence reads: CASSAQTTSGNTIYF. DNA for the CDR3: TGTGCCAGCAGTGCACAAACAACCTCGGGAAACACCATATATTTT.

The rearrangement uses TRBV7-9 and TRBJ1-2; D might be TRBD1 (5 bases). From germline, CDR1 is SEHNR and CDR2 FQNEAQ (reference sequence). The CDR3 is 15 amino acids. The V end lost 4 bases, the J end lost 8 bases, and 20 bases lay between the germline ends. CDR3 sequence reads: CASSSTRAGREGYTF. The CDR3 DNA reads TGTGCCAGCAGCTCCACCAGGGCAGGGCGGGAAGGCTACACCTTC.

The chain joins TRBV28 to TRBJ2-7, with D possibly matching TRBD2 (6 bases). V lost 5 bases and J 1 base, leaving 9 bases between the germline ends. The CDR3 is 13 residues long. Germline CDR1 reads MDHEN; CDR2 reads SYDVKM. CDR3 in DNA: TGTGCCAGCAGTACGACTAGATCCTACGAGCAGTACTTC. Translating gives CASSTTRSYEQYF.

The chain uses TRBV18 and TRBJ1-1; D may be TRBD1 (6 bases). This CDR3 has 17 residues. V gave up 1 base and J gave up 0 bases, with 15 bases separating them. Germline V lookup: CDR1 KGHSH, CDR2 LQKENI. CDR3 coding DNA: TGTGCCAGCTCACCACGGGGACGACAGGAAATGAACACTGAAGCTTTCTTT. Its translation: CASSPRGRQEMNTEAFF.

V gene TRBV30 combines with J gene TRBJ1-1, with D maybe TRBD1 (6 bases). The CDR3 covers 14 residues. Germline CDR1 is GTSNPN and CDR2 is SVGIG (reference sequence). V was shortened by 3 bases and J by 1 base, with 12 bases between the two germline ends. The CDR3, as DNA: TGTGCCTGGAGATGGACAGCCGAGAACACTGAAGCTTTCTTT. This translates into CAWRWTAENTEAFF.

This clone was found a few times. This chain connects TRBV7-6 to TRBJ1-3; perhaps TRBD1 as D (5 bases). V dropped 4 bases and J dropped 4 bases, with 11 bases sitting between them. The germline V gene has CDR1 SGHVS and CDR2 FNYEAQ. The CDR3 runs 14 residues. The CDR3 here is CASSSREAGNTIYF. Written as DNA, the CDR3 is TGTGCCAGCAGCTCCAGGGAGGCGGGAAACACCATATATTTT.

This chain uses TRBV5-1 with TRBJ2-1; possible D gene TRBD1, 6 bases. V lost 3 bases and J lost 9, with 16 bases in between. This CDR3 has 14 residues. Looked up from germline, CDR1 is SGHRS and CDR2 is YFSETQ. As DNA, the CDR3 is TGCGCCAGCAGCTCGAACAGGGAAGGGGGTGAGCAGTTCTTC. Its translation: CASSSNREGGEQFF. Looking up the rest from reference TRBV5-1 and TRBJ2-1 gives the full variable domain: KAGVTQTPRYLIKTRGQQVTLSCSPISGHRSVSWYQQTPGQGLQFLFEYFSETQRNKGNFPGRFSGRQFSNSRSEMNVSTLELGDSALYLCASSSNREGGEQFFGPGTRLTVL.

The chain uses TRBV25-1 and TRBJ2-1, with TRBD2 matching 7 bases. Germline values: CDR1 MGHDK, CDR2 SYGVNS. With 4 bases clipped from V and 0 bases from J, the junction kept 6 bases outside the gene matches. The CDR3 covers 16 residues. The CDR3, as DNA: TGTGCCAGCAGTGCTAAACTAGCGTTCTCCTACAATGAGCAGTTCTTC. It translates to CASSAKLAFSYNEQFF.

This clone has only a few counts. The same CDR3 arises from other DNA sequences in this sample as well. The chain combines TRBV7-9 with TRBJ1-2; D is undetermined. Germline V gene data show CDR1 as SEHNR and CDR2 as FQNEAQ (reference sequence). This CDR3 is built from 11 residues. Trimming left V 2 bases short and J 6 bases short, with 4 bases between. CDR3 in DNA: TGTGCCAGCAGCTTATCCGATGGCTACACCTTC. Translating it yields CASSLSDGYTF.

This clone is a singleton in its sample. The V gene is TRBV4-2, the J gene TRBJ2-2, with 11 positions matching TRBD2. This CDR3 is 18 amino acids long. Germline trimming cut 4 bases from V and 0 bases from J; bases unmatched to any gene: 7. The V gene's germline CDR1 is LGHNA and CDR2 YNFKEQ. As DNA, the CDR3 is TGTGCCAGCAGCCTTGGGACTAGCGGAAGGTCGAACACCGGGGAGCTGTTTTTT. Its translation: CASSLGTSGRSNTGELFF.

The genes are TRBV5-1 and TRBJ1-1; the match to TRBD1 covers 7 bases. CDR3 size: 13 residues. CDR1 is SGHRS and CDR2 is YFSETQ in the germline V gene. V was pared by 0 bases and J by 6 bases, with 2 bases of the junction left unmatched. CDR3 region: CASSLGQGPEAFF. CDR3 DNA sequence: TGCGCCAGCAGCTTGGGACAGGGACCTGAAGCTTTCTTT.

The rearrangement joins TRBV5-4 to TRBJ2-6; possible D gene TRBD1, 6 bases. V lost 7 bases to trimming and J lost 0 bases, with 11 bases between them. CDR3 length equals 15 residues. Germline V CDR1 and CDR2: SGHNT, YYREEE (reference sequence). In DNA form, the CDR3 reads TGTGCCAGCCGACAGGCTCCCTCTGGGGCCAACGTCCTGACTTTC. As protein: CASRQAPSGANVLTF.

This chain joins TRBV5-5 and TRBJ2-6; the D is unclear. This CDR3 has 15 residues. CDR1 is SGHKS, CDR2 YYEKEE, per germline (reference sequence). The V and J ends lost 2 bases and 1 base respectively, with 7 bases between them. CDR3 DNA: TGTGCCAGCAGCTTACTCTCATCTGGGGCCAACGTCCTGACTTTC. Encoded protein: CASSLLSSGANVLTF.

V gene TRBV6-4 combines with J gene TRBJ1-1; 7 nucleotides line up with TRBD1. The CDR3 sequence is 14 residues long. The germline gives CDR1 MRHNA, CDR2 SNTAGT. The V and J ends lost 2 bases and 4 bases, in that order; junction bases with no gene match: 4. The CDR3 region has the DNA TGTGCCAGCAGTGACAGTGACAGGGCCACTGAAGCTTTCTTT. Protein: CASSDSDRATEAFF.